A selection of T cell receptor beta chains follows, all from one sample in a study of CD8 T cells in Susac syndrome. TCRdb itself ran the immunoSEQ multiplex PCR reads through MiXCR, one entry per CDR3 protein. This sample has about 130,000 distinct CDR3 sequences, with around 93% found just once. The sequenced sample was CD8+ T cells from PBMCs. The receptors come from a human donor with Susac syndrome. Both conserved end residues are part of each CDR3. Each record gives: V gene, D gene, J gene, CDR3 protein. D genes are given only for firm matches.

>TRBV20-1|NA|TRBJ2-7
CSAQDLNYEQYF
>TRBV12-3/TRBV12-4|NA|TRBJ2-7
CASSLSPGRDYEQYF
>TRBV25-1|NA|TRBJ1-4
CASSISPNEKLFF
>TRBV9|NA|TRBJ2-7
CASSPGGTTYEQYF
>TRBV28|TRBD2|TRBJ2-1
CASNPLAGGDGEQFF
>TRBV9|NA|TRBJ2-3
CASSVEWDADTQYF
>TRBV6-6|NA|TRBJ1-1
CASTLPGGNTEAFF
>TRBV13|TRBD2|TRBJ2-7
CASRLAGGYEQYF
>TRBV11-2|TRBD2|TRBJ2-3
CASSGLAVFASTDTQYF
>TRBV2|NA|TRBJ2-2
CASRVHTGELFF
>TRBV29-1|NA|TRBJ2-7
CSVVEVGYEQYF
>TRBV7-9|TRBD2|TRBJ2-1
CASSSDLAGDYNEQFF
>TRBV3-1|NA|TRBJ2-7
CASSQGSAEQYF
>TRBV4-1|TRBD1|TRBJ1-1
CASRQTGDTEAFF
>TRBV11-2|TRBD2|TRBJ2-1
CASSPGAGRSYNEQFF
>TRBV4-1|NA|TRBJ1-5
CASSQEQDQPQHF
>TRBV5-1|NA|TRBJ2-6
CASRLTDSNSGANVLTF